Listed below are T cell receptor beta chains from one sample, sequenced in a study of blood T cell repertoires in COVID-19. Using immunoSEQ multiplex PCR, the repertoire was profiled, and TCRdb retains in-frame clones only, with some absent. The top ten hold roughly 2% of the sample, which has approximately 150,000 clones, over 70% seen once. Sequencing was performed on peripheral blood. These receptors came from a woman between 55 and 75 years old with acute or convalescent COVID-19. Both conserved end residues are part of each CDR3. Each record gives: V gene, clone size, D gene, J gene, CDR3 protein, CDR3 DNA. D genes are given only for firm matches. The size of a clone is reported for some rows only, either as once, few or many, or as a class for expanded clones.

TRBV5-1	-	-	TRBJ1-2	CASSFGHLADYGYTF	TGCGCCAGCAGCTTCGGACACCTCGCCGACTATGGCTACACCTTC
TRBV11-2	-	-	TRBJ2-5	CASSFYRAHGETQYF	TGTGCCAGCAGCTTTTACAGGGCACACGGAGAGACCCAGTACTTC
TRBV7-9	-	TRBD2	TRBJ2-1	CASSPGRAYSYNEQFF	TGTGCCAGCAGCCCCGGGAGGGCTTACTCCTACAATGAGCAGTTCTTC
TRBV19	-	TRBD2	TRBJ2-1	CASNAGVVFNEQFF	TGTGCCAGTAATGCGGGAGTGGTATTCAATGAGCAGTTCTTC
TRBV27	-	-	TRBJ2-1	CASSFSTPNNEQFF	TGTGCCAGCAGTTTCTCGACTCCCAACAATGAGCAGTTCTTC
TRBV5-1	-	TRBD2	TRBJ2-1	CASSLVGLAGNSDNEQFF	TGCGCCAGCAGCTTGGTGGGACTAGCGGGAAACTCCGACAATGAGCAGTTCTTC
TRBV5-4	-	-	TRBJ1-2	CASKFGQNNYGYTF	TGTGCCAGCAAGTTCGGACAGAATAACTATGGCTACACCTTC
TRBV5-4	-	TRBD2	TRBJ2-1	CASSRSGSPYNEQFF	TGTGCCAGCAGCCGGAGCGGGAGCCCCTACAATGAGCAGTTCTTC
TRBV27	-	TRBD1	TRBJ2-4	CASSLPGQRNIQYF	TGTGCCAGCAGTTTGCCGGGACAGAGAAACATTCAGTACTTC
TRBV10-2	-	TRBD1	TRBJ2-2	CASSEWTGYAGELFF	TGCGCCAGCAGTGAATGGACAGGGTACGCCGGGGAGCTGTTTTTT
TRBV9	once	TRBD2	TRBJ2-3	CASSVDGGRTDTQYF	TGTGCCAGCAGCGTAGATGGCGGGAGAACAGATACGCAGTATTTT
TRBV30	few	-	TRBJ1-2	CAWSVGRGKNTF	TGTGCCTGGAGTGTAGGTCGGGGAAAGAACACCTTC
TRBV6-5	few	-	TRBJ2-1	CASSYSGAGTYNEQFF	TGTGCCAGCAGTTACTCAGGGGCGGGAACTTACAATGAGCAGTTCTTC
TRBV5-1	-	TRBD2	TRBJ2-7	CASSPGLAGPSYEQYF	TGCGCCAGCAGCCCGGGACTAGCGGGACCCTCCTACGAGCAGTACTTC
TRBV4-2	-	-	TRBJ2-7	CASSQDRGAFLAYEQYF	TGTGCCAGCAGCCAAGATCGCGGCGCTTTTCTAGCCTACGAGCAGTACTTC
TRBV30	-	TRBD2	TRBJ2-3	CAWSDGGSPSGTQYF	TGTGCCTGGAGTGACGGCGGGAGTCCCTCCGGTACGCAGTATTTT
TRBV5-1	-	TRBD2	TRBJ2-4	CASSFRTSGRLGNIQYF	TGCGCCAGCAGCTTCCGGACTAGCGGGAGACTGGGAAACATTCAGTACTTC
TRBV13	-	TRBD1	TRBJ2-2	CASSRWDRENSGELFF	TGTGCCAGCAGCAGATGGGACAGGGAAAATTCCGGGGAGCTGTTTTTT
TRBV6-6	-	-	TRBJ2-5	CASSKLQAQETQYF	TGTGCCAGCAGTAAATTACAGGCCCAAGAGACCCAGTACTTC
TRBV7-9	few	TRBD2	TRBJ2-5	CASTNLAPRLAGGLAQYF	TGTGCCAGCACCAATTTAGCCCCTCGACTAGCGGGAGGTCTAGCCCAGTACTTC
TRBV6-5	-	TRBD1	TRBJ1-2	CASGTGGGYTF	TGTGCCAGCGGGACAGGGGGCGGCTACACCTTC
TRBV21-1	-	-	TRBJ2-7	CASHNRDSLSYEQYF	TGTGCCAGCCACAACCGGGACAGTCTCTCCTACGAGCAGTACTTC
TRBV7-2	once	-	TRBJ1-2	CASSLGAGNYGYTF	TGTGCCAGCAGCTTAGGGGCGGGAAACTATGGCTACACCTTC
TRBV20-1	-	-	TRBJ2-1	CSARSYNEQFF	TGCAGTGCTAGGTCATACAATGAGCAGTTCTTC
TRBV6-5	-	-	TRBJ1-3	CASLQVSGNTIYF	TGTGCCAGTCTACAGGTCTCTGGAAACACCATATATTTT
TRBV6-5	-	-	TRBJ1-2	CASSSPGKDHYGYTF	TGTGCCAGCAGTTCCCCGGGGAAGGATCACTATGGCTACACCTTC
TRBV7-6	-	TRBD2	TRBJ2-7	CASSLGRSSGAYEQYF	TGTGCCAGCAGCTTAGGTCGGTCTAGCGGGGCGTACGAGCAGTACTTC
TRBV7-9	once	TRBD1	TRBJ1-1	CASSLGTGEWTEAFF	TGTGCCAGCAGCTTAGGTACAGGGGAGTGGACTGAAGCTTTCTTT
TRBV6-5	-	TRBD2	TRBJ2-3	CASSYGGRGTDTQYF	TGTGCCAGCAGTTACGGGGGGAGGGGCACAGATACGCAGTATTTT
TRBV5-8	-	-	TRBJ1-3	CASSQSWGQNTIYF	TGTGCCAGCAGCCAGTCGTGGGGACAAAACACCATATATTTT
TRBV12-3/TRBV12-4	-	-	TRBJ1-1	CATLRGSEAFF	TGTGCCACCCTGCGGGGCTCTGAAGCTTTCTTT
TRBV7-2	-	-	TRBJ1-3	CASSTTTENTIYF	TGTGCCAGCAGCACGACGACGGAGAACACCATATATTTT
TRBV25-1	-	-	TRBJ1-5	CASRQGGAPNQPQHF	TGTGCCAGCAGACAAGGAGGAGCCCCCAATCAGCCCCAGCATTTT
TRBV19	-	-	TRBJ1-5	CASSIHNQPQHF	TGTGCCAGTAGTATCCACAATCAGCCCCAGCATTTT
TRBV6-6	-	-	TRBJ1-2	CASSKQGLTDYGYTF	TGTGCCAGCAGCAAACAGGGCCTTACGGACTATGGCTACACCTTC
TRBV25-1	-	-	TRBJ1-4	CASSDRTEYNEKLFF	TGTGCCAGCAGTGATCGGACTGAATATAATGAAAAACTGTTTTTT
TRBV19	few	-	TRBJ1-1	CASRPTVLDSPRDTEAFF	TGTGCCAGTAGACCGACGGTTCTGGACTCCCCGAGGGACACTGAAGCTTTCTTT
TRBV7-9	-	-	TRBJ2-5	CASTNPLGTQYF	TGTGCCAGCACCAACCCTCTCGGGACCCAGTACTTC
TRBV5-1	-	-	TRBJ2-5	CASSLQGGYQETQYF	TGCGCCAGCAGCTTGCAAGGCGGGTACCAAGAGACCCAGTACTTC
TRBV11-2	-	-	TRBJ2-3	CASSSYLAITRDSTDTQYF	TGTGCCAGCAGCTCTTACCTAGCGATCACTCGAGATAGCACAGATACGCAGTATTTT
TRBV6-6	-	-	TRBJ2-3	CASSRTDTQYF	TGTGCCAGCAGCCGGACAGATACGCAGTATTTT
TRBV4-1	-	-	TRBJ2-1	CASSQDSTGFSYNEQFF	TGCGCCAGCAGCCAAGATTCTACAGGGTTCTCCTACAATGAGCAGTTCTTC
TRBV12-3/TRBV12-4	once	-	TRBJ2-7	CASSPPIGEQYF	TGTGCCAGCAGTCCCCCGATCGGGGAGCAGTACTTC
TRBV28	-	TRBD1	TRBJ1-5	CASSSTGNAKQPQHF	TGTGCCAGCAGTTCGACAGGGAATGCTAAGCAGCCCCAGCATTTT
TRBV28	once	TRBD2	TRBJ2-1	CASSPTSGSHYNEQFF	TGTGCCAGCAGCCCAACTAGCGGGAGCCACTACAATGAGCAGTTCTTC
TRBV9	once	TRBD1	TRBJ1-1	CASSVTDRSWEAFF	TGTGCCAGCAGTGTAACGGACAGGTCTTGGGAAGCTTTCTTT